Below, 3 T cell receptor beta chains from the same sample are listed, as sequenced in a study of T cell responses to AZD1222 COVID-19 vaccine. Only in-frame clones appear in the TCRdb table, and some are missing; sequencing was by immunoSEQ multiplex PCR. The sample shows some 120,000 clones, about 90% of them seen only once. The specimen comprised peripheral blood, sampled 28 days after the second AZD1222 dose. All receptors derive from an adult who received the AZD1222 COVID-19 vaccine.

The CDR3 here is CASRLQGGYTDTQYF. The DNA for the CDR3 is TGTGCCAGCAGACTACAGGGGGGATACACAGATACGCAGTATTTT. This chain uses TRBV2 with TRBJ2-3; 8 nucleotides line up with TRBD1. The V segment lost 6 bases and the J segment 2 bases; nucleotides outside the gene matches: 7. Germline CDR1 reads SNHLY; CDR2 reads FYNNEI. The CDR3 contains 15 residues.

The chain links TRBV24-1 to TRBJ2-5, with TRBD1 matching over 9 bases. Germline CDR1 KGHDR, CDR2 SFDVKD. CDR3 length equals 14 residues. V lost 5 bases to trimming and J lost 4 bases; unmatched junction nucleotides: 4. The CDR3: CATSALTGGETQYF. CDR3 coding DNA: TGTGCCACCAGTGCCCTGACAGGGGGAGAGACCCAGTACTTC.

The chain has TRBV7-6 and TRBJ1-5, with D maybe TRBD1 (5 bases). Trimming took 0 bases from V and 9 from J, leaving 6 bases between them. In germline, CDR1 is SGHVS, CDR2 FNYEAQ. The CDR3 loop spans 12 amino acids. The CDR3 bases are TGTGCCAGCAGCTTAGCGGGACCGCCCCAGCATTTT. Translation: CASSLAGPPQHF. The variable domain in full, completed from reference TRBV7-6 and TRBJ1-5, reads GAGVSQSPRYKVTKRGQDVALRCDPISGHVSLYWYRQALGQGPEFLTYFNYEAQQDKSGLPNDRFSAERPEGSISTLTIQRTEQRDSAMYRCASSLAGPPQHFGDGTRLSIL.